This TCR beta chain was documented in a study of blood T cell repertoires in COVID-19. About the research overall: From the United States, Italy and Spain came samples of acute and convalescent COVID-19.

Per the study methods: Amplifying reference gene primers gave estimates of nucleated cell counts. Assay used: immunoSEQ multiplex PCR; TCRdb lists only in-frame clones, some missing. V and J calls and clone size are those listed in that table; D and trimming were worked out from the DNA. The sample lists approximately 68,000 clones, 88% seen once, with about 2.7% in the top ten. CDR3 length: 18 amino acids. V shed 3 bases, J shed 7 bases, and the junction held 10 bases outside the gene matches. Germline CDR1 and CDR2: LNHDA and SQIVND (reference sequence). Material: peripheral blood. The rearrangement links TRBV19 to TRBJ2-1; 15 nucleotides align to TRBD2. This receptor was taken from a man in his 70s with active or convalescent COVID-19. CDR3 in DNA: TGTGCCAGTAGTATCGGACTAGCGGGGGGGCCGAAAGGTAATGAGCAGTTCTTC. It translates to CASSIGLAGGPKGNEQFF.